This T cell receptor (beta chain) was recovered during a study of PD-1 blockade in classical Hodgkin lymphoma. V lost 3 bases, J lost 4 bases, and 11 bases lay in between. The CDR3 is 14 amino acids. Germline V CDR1 and CDR2: MGHDK, SYGVNS. Sequencing used immunoSEQ multiplex PCR; TCRdb keeps in-frame clones, though not all of them. The table records approximately 37,000 clones, around 80% of them present only once. Each of the patients experienced relapse following autologous stem cell transplantation, and their brentuximab vedotin exposure differed. The sample consisted of peripheral blood mononuclear cells (PBMCs), taken at baseline. The clonotype was recovered from a human donor with classical Hodgkin lymphoma. The chain employs TRBV25-1 and TRBJ2-3, with D possibly called TRBD1 or TRBD2 (5 bases each). DNA of the CDR3: TGTGCCAGCAGTGAGGCGACAGCGGCAGATACGCAGTATTTT. Its translation is CASSEATAADTQYF. The variable domain in full, completed from reference TRBV25-1 and TRBJ2-3, reads EADIYQTPRYLVIGTGKKITLECSQTMGHDKMYWYQQDPGMELHLIHYSYGVNSTEKGDLSSESTVSRIRTEHFPLTLESARPSHTSQYLCASSEATAADTQYFGPGTRLTVL.